A single sample gave rise to the 30 T cell receptor beta chains below, sequenced in a study of Ad26.COV2.S vaccination and SARS-CoV-2 variants. Profiling relied on immunoSEQ multiplex PCR, and the TCRdb table lists in-frame clones only, not all of them. The sample consists of about 180,000 clones, 70% to 90% of them appearing once. Specimen: peripheral blood, collected after recovery from COVID-19. These receptors were obtained from a human donor who had recovered from COVID-19.

The chain couples TRBV27 to TRBJ2-7, with unresolved D. This CDR3 has 14 amino acids. V was clipped by 4 bases and J by 4 bases, with 14 bases between them. Looked up from germline, CDR1 is MNHEY and CDR2 is SMNVEV (reference sequence). CDR3: CASSSTGLGYEQYF. CDR3 nucleotides: TGTGCCAGCAGTTCAACGGGCCTCGGGTACGAGCAGTACTTC.

This chain links TRBV21-1 with TRBJ2-1; the table's D call of TRBD1 was not tested on the DNA. TRBV21-1 is a pseudogene. The CDR3 length is 19 residues. The CDR3 reads CASSTRIGGVKTADNEQFF. The CDR3 DNA reads as TGTGCCAGCAGCACCAGAATAGGGGGCGTCAAAACCGCTGACAATGAGCAGTTCTTC.

The rearrangement joins TRBV6-5 to TRBJ1-2, with 9 bases identical to TRBD1. Looked up from germline, CDR1 is MNHEY and CDR2 is SVGAGI. The J segment lost 4 bases and the V segment lost 7 bases, leaving 10 bases of the junction unmatched. The CDR3 length is 15 residues. CDR3 sequence reads: CASTKYRGRGYGYTF. The CDR3 nucleotides read TGTGCCAGCACCAAGTACAGGGGGCGAGGCTATGGCTACACCTTC.

The rearrangement joins TRBV19 to TRBJ1-5; TRBD1 is a possible D gene (5 bases). The germline V gene encodes CDR1 LNHDA and CDR2 SQIVND (reference sequence). The CDR3 runs 16 residues. Between the trimmed V and J ends, which lost 4 bases and 0 bases, there was a span of 13 bases. This CDR3 is CASSTLQDYSNQPQHF. CDR3 nucleotides: TGTGCCAGTAGTACCTTACAGGACTATAGCAATCAGCCCCAGCATTTT. The full variable domain, with the rest looked up from reference TRBV19 and TRBJ1-5, is DGGITQSPKYLFRKEGQNVTLSCEQNLNHDAMYWYRQDPGQGLRLIYYSQIVNDFQKGDIAEGYSVSREKKESFPLTVTSAQKNPTAFYLCASSTLQDYSNQPQHFGDGTRLSIL.

The V gene is TRBV4-1, the J gene TRBJ2-7; no definite D call. V was trimmed by 4 bases and J by 2 bases, leaving 9 bases between them. Germline CDR1 MGHRA, CDR2 YSYEKL. This CDR3 has 13 amino acids. DNA for the CDR3: TGCGCCAGCAGCCCGGACGGAACCTACGAGCAGTACTTC. Translation: CASSPDGTYEQYF.

The chain employs TRBV6-6 and TRBJ2-1, with a possible D match to TRBD2 (5 bases). Trimming stripped 10 bases from V and 3 bases from J, with 22 bases between. Germline CDR1 MNHNY, CDR2 SVGAGI (reference sequence). The CDR3 covers 16 residues. CDR3 nucleotides: TGTGCCATCCTAAAAACTAAGGGAGTTGGCTACAATGAGCAGTTCTTC. Its protein product is CAILKTKGVGYNEQFF.

V and J are TRBV15 and TRBJ1-1; 7 positions agree with TRBD1. The CDR3 runs to 14 residues. After removal of 3 bases from V and 0 bases from J, the junction contained 1 base not matched to a gene. Germline V lookup: CDR1 LNHNV, CDR2 YYDKDF (reference sequence). CDR3 loop: CATSRDRMNTEAFF. The CDR3 DNA reads TGTGCCACCAGCAGGGACAGGATGAACACTGAAGCTTTCTTT.

The CDR3 spells CASSPVLGSNTGELFF. The CDR3 DNA sequence: TGTGCCAGCAGCCCGGTTTTGGGGTCGAACACCGGGGAGCTGTTTTTT. The V gene is TRBV3-1 (or the pseudogene TRBV3-2), the J gene TRBJ2-2; D gene uncertain. Trimming removed 4 bases at V and 0 bases at J, with 12 bases between. The CDR3 is made up of 16 amino acids. Germline CDR1 reads LGHDT; CDR2 reads YNNKEL (reference sequence).

Here the CDR3 reads CSVVAPYEQYF. The CDR3 coding sequence is TGCAGCGTTGTCGCCCCCTACGAGCAGTACTTC. This chain links TRBV29-1 with TRBJ2-7; D not resolved. The V end lost 4 bases, the J end lost 2 bases, and 6 bases lay between the germline ends. CDR1 and CDR2 (germline): SQVTM, ANQGSEA. The CDR3 covers 11 residues.

The genes are TRBV23-1 and TRBJ2-1; D gene ambiguous. TRBV23-1 is given ORF status, its function remaining uncertain. V dropped 0 bases and J dropped 3 bases, with 18 bases sitting between them. The CDR3 is 18 residues long. The CDR3 DNA is TGCGCCAGCAGTCAATCGTGTGCCGCTGAGATGGACTACAATGAGCAGTTCTTC. Translation: CASSQSCAAEMDYNEQFF.

The chain combines TRBV5-1 with TRBJ2-6; possibly TRBD1 for D (6 bases). CDR1 is SGHRS, CDR2 YFSETQ, per germline. The CDR3 is made up of 17 amino acids. V gave up 1 base and J gave up 0 bases, with 11 bases separating them. The CDR3 nucleotides read TGCGCCAGCAGCTTGCAGGGGCGAAACTCTGGGGCCAACGTCCTGACTTTC. Its translation is CASSLQGRNSGANVLTF.

V is TRBV10-1 and J is TRBJ1-3; 8 bases match TRBD1. This CDR3 is built from 18 residues. The germline CDR1 and CDR2 sequences are WNHNN and SYGVQD (reference sequence). V gave up 2 bases and J gave up 0 bases; unmatched junction bases: 9. CDR3 coding DNA: TGCGCCAGCAGTGAGCCTCCCGGGACAGGCGGCTCTGGAAACACCATATATTTT. Amino acid sequence: CASSEPPGTGGSGNTIYF.

This clone was detected once. J is TRBJ2-3 and V is TRBV2; D is ambiguous. Germline V gene data show CDR1 as SNHLY and CDR2 as FYNNEI. This CDR3 has 16 residues. Trimming stripped 5 bases from V and 0 bases from J, with 15 bases between. The CDR3 sequence is CASSWFLGGSTDTQYF. The CDR3 coding sequence is TGTGCCAGCAGTTGGTTCCTCGGTGGGAGCACAGATACGCAGTATTTT.

The J gene is TRBJ2-1, the V gene TRBV6-6; D unresolved. V was shortened by 6 bases and J by 0 bases, with 12 bases between the two germline ends. The CDR3 extends over 15 amino acids. Germline V CDR1 and CDR2: MNHNY, SVGAGI (reference sequence). CDR3 DNA sequence: TGTGCCAGCAGATCGACGCCGAGCTCCTACAATGAGCAGTTCTTC. It is translated as CASRSTPSSYNEQFF.

This clone was seen ten or more times. CDR3: CASSVGLAGGEQFF. In DNA, the CDR3 is TGCGCCAGCAGCGTTGGACTAGCGGGGGGTGAGCAGTTCTTC. The chain employs TRBV4-1 and TRBJ2-1; 14 bases line up with TRBD2. Losses at the gene ends were 5 bases for V and 9 bases for J; bases not matched to a gene: 3. In germline, CDR1 is MGHRA, CDR2 YSYEKL. The CDR3 is 14 residues long.

The genes are TRBV18 and TRBJ1-1; D gene uncertain. Germline CDR1 is KGHSH and CDR2 is LQKENI. The CDR3 sequence is 15 residues long. The germline V and J ends were trimmed by 0 bases and 4 bases, with 12 bases remaining between them. Here the CDR3 DNA reads TGTGCCAGCTCACCACCCTCTCGAGGGAGCACTGAAGCTTTCTTT. Protein product: CASSPPSRGSTEAFF.

This chain uses TRBV7-2 with TRBJ2-3, with TRBD2 matching 9 bases. The V segment lost 5 bases and the J segment 4 bases; nucleotides outside the gene matches: 13. The CDR3 totals 17 residues. Germline V gene lookup returns CDR1 SGHTA and CDR2 FQGNSA. This CDR3 reads CASSPRGRGGSPDTQYF. CDR3 sequence (DNA): TGTGCCAGCAGCCCCCGCGGGAGGGGGGGGTCCCCAGATACGCAGTATTTT.

The rearrangement joins TRBV9 to TRBJ2-1; D unresolved. Germline lookup yields CDR1 SGDLS and CDR2 YYNGEE. The CDR3 has 15 residues. The V gene lost 3 bases and the J gene lost 1 base, with 11 bases spanning the gap. DNA for the CDR3: TGTGCCAGCAGCGCCTCCCGAGAATCCTACAATGAGCAGTTCTTC. Translation: CASSASRESYNEQFF. Based on the CDR3 plus reference TRBV9 and TRBJ2-1, the full variable domain is DSGVTQTPKHLITATGQRVTLRCSPRSGDLSVYWYQQSLDQGLQFLIQYYNGEERAKGNILERFSAQQFPDLHSELNLSSLELGDSALYFCASSASRESYNEQFFGPGTRLTVL.

This clone was counted only a few times. The chain joins TRBV28 to TRBJ1-5, with D perhaps TRBD1 (5 bases). Per the germline V gene, CDR1 is MDHEN and CDR2 is SYDVKM. The CDR3 runs to 13 residues. V lost 6 bases and J lost 7, with 13 bases in between. The CDR3 bases are TGTGCCAGCAGGTTGAGCGGGGGGCAGCCCCAGCATTTT. Amino acid sequence: CASRLSGGQPQHF.

This chain uses TRBV3-1 (or the pseudogene TRBV3-2) with TRBJ2-3; D might be TRBD2 (6 bases). The CDR3 spans 14 residues. Trimming took 1 base from V and 6 from J, leaving 11 bases between them. Germline V lookup: CDR1 LGHDT, CDR2 YNNKEL (reference sequence). This CDR3 reads CASSQGGRRDTQYF. The CDR3 coding sequence is TGTGCCAGCAGCCAAGGGGGGAGGAGGGATACGCAGTATTTT.

The rearrangement joins TRBV9 to TRBJ2-3; D is perhaps TRBD1 or TRBD2 (5 bases each). Trimming removed 0 bases at V and 0 bases at J, with 14 bases between. Per germline, CDR1 SGDLS and CDR2 YYNGEE. This CDR3 comprises 17 residues. The CDR3 spells CASSVGPGSSSTDTQYF. The CDR3 DNA sequence: TGTGCCAGCAGCGTAGGCCCAGGGAGTTCTAGCACAGATACGCAGTATTTT.

The V call is TRBV2, the J call TRBJ2-5; TRBD2 is a possible D gene (5 bases). Trimming removed 2 bases at V and 4 bases at J, with 14 bases between. CDR1 is SNHLY, CDR2 FYNNEI, per germline. The CDR3 runs to 15 residues. DNA of the CDR3: TGTGCCAGCAGTGAAAATTTTGCGAGGGTAGAGACCCAGTACTTC. Protein sequence: CASSENFARVETQYF.

The chain is built from TRBV20-1 and TRBJ2-1; the D is unclear. Per germline, CDR1 DFQATT and CDR2 SNEGSKA (reference sequence). V dropped 3 bases and J dropped 0 bases, with 21 bases sitting between them. CDR3 length: 18 residues. The chain's CDR3 is CSASMVVRRRSSYNEQFF. In DNA form, the CDR3 reads TGCAGTGCTAGTATGGTGGTTCGGCGCCGAAGCTCCTACAATGAGCAGTTCTTC.

This sequence joins TRBV6-5 and TRBJ2-3; D is unclear. Trimming took 5 bases from V and 2 from J, leaving 8 bases between them. Germline V gene lookup returns CDR1 MNHEY and CDR2 SVGAGI. The CDR3 runs to 13 residues. The CDR3, as DNA: TGTGCCAGCAGTCGCGACCCCACAGATACGCAGTATTTT. Amino acid sequence: CASSRDPTDTQYF.

This rearrangement joins TRBV5-1 to TRBJ2-6; TRBD2 agrees at 13 bases. This CDR3 is 20 amino acids long. Germline loops: CDR1 SGHRS, CDR2 YFSETQ. The ends lost 1 base at V and 4 bases at J; junction bases unmatched: 11. CDR3 region: CASSLYYFGLAGDGANVLTF. CDR3 coding DNA: TGCGCCAGCAGCTTGTATTACTTTGGACTAGCGGGAGACGGGGCCAACGTCCTGACTTTC.

This chain uses TRBV9 with TRBJ2-3; 8 bases are a match to TRBD2. With 0 bases clipped from V and 5 bases from J, the junction kept 5 bases outside the gene matches. Germline CDR1 SGDLS, CDR2 YYNGEE. This CDR3 is 15 amino acids long. Here the CDR3 DNA reads TGTGCCAGCAGCGTAGAAGCGGGAGCGAAAGATACGCAGTATTTT. Translation gives CASSVEAGAKDTQYF.

V is TRBV7-9 and J is TRBJ2-7; 11 bases are shared with TRBD2. V trimming: 3 bases; J trimming: 2 bases; junction bases outside the gene matches: 9. This CDR3 comprises 17 residues. Per the germline V gene, CDR1 is SEHNR and CDR2 is FQNEAQ (reference sequence). The chain's CDR3 is CASSFILTSGGAYEQYF. The CDR3 DNA is TGTGCCAGCAGCTTCATTCTCACTAGCGGGGGAGCCTACGAGCAGTACTTC.

The chain employs TRBV7-9 and TRBJ1-1; the D is unclear. CDR3 size: 15 residues. CDR1 SEHNR and CDR2 FQNEAQ come from the germline V gene (reference sequence). Trimming took off 3 bases at V and 1 base at J, with 12 bases between the two ends. The CDR3 bases are TGTGCCAGCAGCTTGGTGAGGGTGAGGAACACTGAAGCTTTCTTT. Translating it yields CASSLVRVRNTEAFF.

V gene TRBV4-2 combines with J gene TRBJ1-1, with TRBD1 matching over 7 bases. The V gene's germline CDR1 is LGHNA and CDR2 YNFKEQ. Germline trimming cut 2 bases from V and 7 bases from J; bases unmatched to any gene: 1. CDR3 length: 12 amino acids. CDR3 loop: CASSQQGDEAFF. As DNA, the CDR3 is TGTGCCAGCAGCCAACAGGGGGATGAAGCTTTCTTT.

The V and J genes are TRBV3-1 (or the pseudogene TRBV3-2) and TRBJ2-7; 13 positions agree with TRBD2. Trimming removed 4 bases from V and 2 bases from J; junction bases left unmatched: 2. Germline V gene sequence: CDR1 LGHDT, CDR2 YNNKEL (reference sequence). CDR3 length: 15 amino acids. CDR3 protein: CASSRTSGRAYEQYF. In DNA form, the CDR3 reads TGTGCCAGCAGCCGGACTAGCGGGAGAGCCTACGAGCAGTACTTC.